This T cell receptor (beta chain) was recovered during a study of T cells in localized non-small cell lung cancer. Trimming removed 4 bases from V and 5 bases from J; junction bases left unmatched: 5. Per germline, CDR1 LNHDA and CDR2 SQIVND (reference sequence). The CDR3 contains 14 residues. Points on this clone: The antigen remains unidentified.

Libraries were prepared by immunoSEQ multiplex PCR; TCRdb keeps only in-frame clonotypes and omits some of them. This table has about 24,000 clones, roughly 89% appearing once. Study results and caveats: Longer overall survival accompanied higher blood T cell density.

This sequence originates from a man between 40 and 70 years old with stage I squamous cell lung carcinoma. The V call is TRBV19, the J call TRBJ1-1; 9 nucleotides agree with TRBD1. This specimen consisted of peripheral blood, obtained before any cancer treatment. The CDR3 DNA sequence: TGTGCCAGTAGTACTACAGGGGGCCGGACTGAAGCTTTCTTT. Its translation: CASSTTGGRTEAFF.